This T cell receptor (beta chain) was captured in a study of cytomegalovirus exposure and HLA in healthy donors. J gave up 4 bases and V 4 bases, and 1 base lay outside the gene matches. The CDR3 loop spans 15 amino acids. Per germline, CDR1 SGHTA and CDR2 FQGNSA. With respect to this clone: Its antigen is unidentified.

Findings and caveats of the study: A missense variant in DCLRE1C was later tied to TCR beta V- and J-gene trimming.

Primers included in the PCR were 60 Vbeta and 13 Jbeta primers. The protocol was immunoSEQ multiplex PCR, while the TCRdb copy is restricted to in-frame clones and leaves out a portion. The profile shows under 200,000 clones, approximately 80% of them singletons. This TCR was sampled from a woman aged 18-30 years in good health and CMV-seronegative. The chain employs TRBV7-2 and TRBJ2-3, with 14 bases fitting TRBD2. Sequenced input: PBMCs. The CDR3 DNA follows: TGTGCCAGCAGCTGGACTAGCGGGAGGTCAGATACGCAGTATTTT. Translating it yields CASSWTSGRSDTQYF. Full variable domain (outside the CDR3, taken from reference TRBV7-2 and TRBJ2-3): GAGVSQSPSNKVTEKGKDVELRCDPISGHTALYWYRQSLGQGLEFLIYFQGNSAPDKSGLPSDRFSAERTGGSVSTLTIQRTQQEDSAVYLCASSWTSGRSDTQYFGPGTRLTVL.